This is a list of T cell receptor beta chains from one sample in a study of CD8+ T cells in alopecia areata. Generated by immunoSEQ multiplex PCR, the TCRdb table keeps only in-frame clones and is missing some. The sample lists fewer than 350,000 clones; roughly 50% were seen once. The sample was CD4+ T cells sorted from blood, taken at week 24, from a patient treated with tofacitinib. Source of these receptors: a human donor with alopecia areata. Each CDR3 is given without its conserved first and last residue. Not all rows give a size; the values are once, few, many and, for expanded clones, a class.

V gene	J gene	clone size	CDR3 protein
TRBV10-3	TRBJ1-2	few	AIRQGADGYT
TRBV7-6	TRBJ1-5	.	ASSLDTGWGQPQH
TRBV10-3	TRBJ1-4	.	AISEVRGGNEKLF
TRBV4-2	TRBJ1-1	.	ASSQVLSGGTEAF
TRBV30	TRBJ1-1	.	AWSARERSAF
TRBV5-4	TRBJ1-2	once	ASSLDRRWKNINYGYT
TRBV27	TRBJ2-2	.	ASRNRGRAANTGELF
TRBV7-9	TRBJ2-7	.	ASSASGTYEQY
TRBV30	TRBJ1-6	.	AWRGTASYNSPLH
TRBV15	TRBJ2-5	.	ATSREPRTSYQETQY
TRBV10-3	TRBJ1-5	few	AISDRVEGNQPQH
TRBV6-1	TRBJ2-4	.	ASSESVENIQY
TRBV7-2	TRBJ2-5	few	ASSPRLRRGAQETQY
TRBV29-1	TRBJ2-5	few	SVGTDRYQETQY
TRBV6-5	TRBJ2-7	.	ASSYSGQGYEQY
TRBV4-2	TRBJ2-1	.	ASSQGTSGFGGEQF
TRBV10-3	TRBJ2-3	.	AIRAGGTDTQY
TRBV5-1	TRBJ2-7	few	ASSLVGRTYEQY
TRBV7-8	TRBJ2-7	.	ASSLSRVGAKYEQY
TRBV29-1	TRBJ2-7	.	SGGQGLGYEQY